This is a list of T cell receptor beta chains from one sample in a study of T cells after yellow fever vaccination. TCRdb itself ran the 5' RACE reads through MiXCR, one entry per CDR3 protein. Among around 320,000 distinct CDR3 sequences listed, around 8.6% were seen once. Sequencing used CD4+ T cells sorted from PBMCs, obtained 5 days after the yellow fever booster vaccination. These TCRs come from a man younger than 35 who received the YFV17D yellow fever vaccine. CDR3s include the opening cysteine and the closing phenylalanine or tryptophan. D genes are given only for firm matches. Clone size, where shown, is once, few, many, or a class for clones that have expanded.

TRBV12-3/TRBV12-4	-	TRBJ1-6	-	CASSDDRTASNSPLHF	TGTGCCAGCAGCGACGACAGGACTGCATCTAATTCACCCCTCCACTTT
TRBV5-1	few	TRBJ2-2	-	CASSLDTSETGELFF	TGCGCCAGCAGCTTGGATACCTCGGAGACCGGGGAGCTGTTTTTT
TRBV20-1	-	TRBJ2-1	TRBD1	CSAIRGTGQGGWFF	TGCAGTGCTATTCGGGGTACAGGACAGGGGGGTTGGTTCTTC
TRBV18	few	TRBJ2-3	TRBD1	CASSPGQGVDTQYF	TGTGCCAGCTCACCTGGACAGGGAGTAGATACGCAGTATTTT
TRBV4-2	-	TRBJ2-7	-	CDSSQDRLGSLSEQYF	TGTGACAGCAGCCAAGATCGACTAGGGTCCCTCAGCGAGCAGTACTTC
TRBV9	-	TRBJ2-2	-	CASSARLVGGTGELFF	TGTGCCAGCAGCGCGAGACTAGTGGGGGGCACCGGGGAGCTGTTTTTT
TRBV9	-	TRBJ2-5	-	CASSAGIAEETQYF	TGTGCCAGCAGCGCAGGGATCGCGGAAGAGACCCAGTACTTC
TRBV15	few	TRBJ2-2	-	CATSRDLANTGELFF	TGTGCCACCAGCAGAGATTTAGCGAACACCGGGGAGCTGTTTTTT
TRBV7-3	-	TRBJ2-1	TRBD2	CASSLSGGLYNEQFF	TGTGCCAGCAGCTTAAGCGGGGGGCTTTACAATGAGCAGTTCTTC
TRBV10-1	few	TRBJ1-6	-	CASSEGPRGSPLHF	TGCGCCAGCAGTGAGGGCCCGAGGGGGTCACCCCTCCACTTT
TRBV4-3	few	TRBJ2-3	-	CASSKQSTDTQYF	TGTGCCAGCAGCAAACAGAGCACAGATACGCAGTATTTT
TRBV18	-	TRBJ1-6	-	CASSQSLSGPGAPLHF	TGTGCCAGCTCACAGTCCCTGAGTGGGCCTGGGGCACCCCTCCACTTT
TRBV7-2	few	TRBJ2-2	-	CASSLFHGELFF	TGTGCCAGCAGCTTATTCCACGGGGAGCTGTTTTTT
TRBV5-4	few	TRBJ2-5	TRBD2	CASSLESLAGVQETQYF	TGTGCCAGCAGCTTGGAATCCCTAGCGGGTGTTCAAGAGACCCAGTACTTC
TRBV5-8	few	TRBJ1-4	-	CAAARGRGEKLFF	TGTGCCGCCGCACGGGGGCGAGGTGAAAAACTGTTTTTT
TRBV5-1	-	TRBJ1-4	TRBD1	CASSPGQGRTATNEKLFF	TGCGCCAGCAGCCCCGGACAGGGTAGGACGGCAACTAATGAAAAACTGTTTTTT
TRBV7-2	-	TRBJ2-3	TRBD2	CASSLAALAGGRTDTQYF	TGTGCCAGCAGCTTAGCCGCTCTAGCGGGGGGCCGCACAGATACGCAGTATTTT
TRBV12-3/TRBV12-4	-	TRBJ2-5	TRBD1	CASRRDRASETQYF	TGTGCCAGCAGACGAGACAGGGCCTCCGAGACCCAGTACTTC
TRBV6-5	-	TRBJ1-6	-	CASQGITDNSPLHF	TGTGCCAGCCAGGGGATTACGGATAATTCACCCCTCCACTTT
TRBV28	-	TRBJ2-3	TRBD2	CASRPGLAHYTDTQYF	TGTGCCAGCAGACCCGGACTAGCGCACTACACAGATACGCAGTATTTT
TRBV9	many	TRBJ1-1	-	CASSAPGGGTEAFF	TGTGCCAGCAGCGCCCCGGGGGGCGGCACTGAAGCTTTCTTT
TRBV7-9	few	TRBJ2-7	TRBD2	CASSLPGGAYEQYF	TGTGCCAGCAGCCTCCCCGGGGGGGCCTACGAGCAGTACTTC
TRBV7-2	-	TRBJ2-5	-	CASSHGEGRGSGETQYF	TGTGCCAGCAGCCACGGGGAGGGCAGGGGGTCAGGAGAGACCCAGTACTTC
TRBV5-1	-	TRBJ1-1	-	CASSLQGLPNTEAFF	TGCGCCAGCAGCTTGCAGGGACTTCCGAACACTGAAGCTTTCTTT
TRBV5-6	few	TRBJ2-3	-	CASSRDLRTDTQYF	TGTGCCAGCAGCCGCGACCTTCGTACAGATACGCAGTATTTT
TRBV12-3/TRBV12-4	many	TRBJ1-5	-	CASSLGGLRNQPQHF	TGTGCCAGCAGTCTAGGGGGGCTAAGGAATCAGCCCCAGCATTTT
TRBV11-2	few	TRBJ2-4	TRBD2	CASSLRAGENIQYF	TGTGCCAGCAGCTTGAGGGCGGGAGAAAACATTCAGTACTTC
TRBV7-9	-	TRBJ2-2	-	CASSLSGGELFF	TGTGCCAGCAGCTTAAGTGGCGGGGAGCTGTTTTTT
TRBV7-3	-	TRBJ2-3	TRBD1	CASSPRDRGDTQYF	TGTGCCAGCAGCCCCAGGGACAGGGGTGATACGCAGTATTTT
TRBV24-1	few	TRBJ2-3	TRBD2	CATSDPRTSGDTQYF	TGTGCCACCAGTGACCCTAGGACTAGCGGGGATACGCAGTATTTT
TRBV4-3	few	TRBJ2-2	-	CASSQGRGTSMGELFF	TGCGCCAGCAGCCAGGGACGCGGGACCTCTATGGGGGAGCTGTTTTTT
TRBV10-3	-	TRBJ1-2	-	CAIAVPNYGYTF	TGTGCCATCGCAGTCCCTAACTATGGCTACACCTTC
TRBV15	-	TRBJ2-1	-	CATSRGGPYNEQFF	TGTGCCACCAGCAGAGGGGGGCCCTACAATGAGCAGTTCTTC
TRBV24-1	many	TRBJ1-2	-	CATSDLTANYGYTF	TGTGCCACCAGTGATTTAACAGCCAACTATGGCTACACCTTC
TRBV7-2	few	TRBJ2-1	-	CASSLDFTGYNEQFF	TGTGCCAGCAGCTTAGATTTCACAGGCTACAATGAGCAGTTCTTC
TRBV3-1	few	TRBJ2-1	-	CASSQNLGDRWFF	TGTGCCAGCAGCCAAAACTTGGGGGACCGTTGGTTCTTC
TRBV7-3	-	TRBJ2-2	TRBD2	CASSLRASGPYANTGELFF	TGTGCCAGCAGCTTAAGGGCTAGCGGGCCTTACGCGAACACCGGGGAGCTGTTTTTT
TRBV5-1	many	TRBJ2-2	-	CASSLTKPGELFF	TGCGCCAGCAGCTTGACTAAGCCCGGGGAGCTGTTTTTT
TRBV20-1	-	TRBJ2-1	TRBD1	CSAPPTDRGRILAYNEQFF	TGCAGTGCTCCCCCCACGGACAGGGGGCGAATCTTGGCCTACAATGAGCAGTTCTTC
TRBV7-9	-	TRBJ2-2	-	CASSLARSTGELFF	TGTGCCAGCAGCTTAGCGCGGTCCACCGGGGAGCTGTTTTTT
TRBV11-2	many	TRBJ2-2	TRBD1	CASSSNRGLGGELFF	TGTGCCAGCAGCTCGAACAGGGGGCTGGGCGGGGAGCTGTTTTTT
TRBV19	many	TRBJ2-2	TRBD2	CASSLRGTNTGELFF	TGTGCCAGTAGTCTGCGGGGGACGAACACCGGGGAGCTGTTTTTT
TRBV5-1	many	TRBJ2-3	-	CASSSTPGTDTQYF	TGCGCCAGCAGCTCTACGCCCGGGACAGATACGCAGTATTTT
TRBV29-1	many	TRBJ2-3	-	CSVAMRHTDTQYF	TGCAGCGTTGCTATGAGACACACAGATACGCAGTATTTT
TRBV2	many	TRBJ1-1	TRBD1	CATLGEGQGEAFF	TGTGCCACCCTCGGAGAGGGACAGGGTGAAGCTTTCTTT
TRBV20-1	few	TRBJ2-2	-	CSALGGAPTGELFF	TGCAGTGCCCTTGGCGGGGCGCCCACCGGGGAGCTGTTTTTT
TRBV11-1	-	TRBJ2-5	-	CASSFGPLAGETQYF	TGTGCCAGCAGCTTCGGGCCGCTCGCCGGAGAGACCCAGTACTTC
TRBV20-1	few	TRBJ2-5	-	CSARDLGGQTQYF	TGCAGTGCTAGGGATCTTGGTGGGCAGACCCAGTACTTC
TRBV21-1	few	TRBJ1-6	-	CASSKAPRGSGNSPLHF	TGTGCCAGCAGCAAAGCCCCCAGGGGATCGGGAAATTCACCCCTCCACTTT
TRBV20-1	many	TRBJ2-3	TRBD2	CSAPSGGKDTQYF	TGCAGTGCCCCTAGCGGGGGGAAAGATACGCAGTATTTT
TRBV4-3	-	TRBJ1-6	TRBD1	CASSQSWDSGNSPLHF	TGCGCCAGCAGCCAGAGCTGGGACAGCGGGAATTCACCCCTCCACTTT
TRBV20-1	few	TRBJ2-3	TRBD2	CSALAGLGSDTQYF	TGCAGTGCTCTAGCGGGTTTGGGGTCAGATACGCAGTATTTT
TRBV7-3	few	TRBJ2-7	TRBD1	CASSYNAAGGFHEQYF	TGTGCCAGCAGCTATAACGCAGCAGGGGGCTTCCACGAGCAGTACTTC
TRBV7-2	-	TRBJ2-5	TRBD2	CASSPGIAGGLETQYF	TGTGCCAGCAGCCCTGGGATAGCGGGGGGGCTGGAGACCCAGTACTTC
TRBV25-1	-	TRBJ2-1	TRBD2	CASNEAGGLSEQFF	TGTGCCAGCAATGAGGCGGGGGGGCTGAGTGAGCAGTTCTTC